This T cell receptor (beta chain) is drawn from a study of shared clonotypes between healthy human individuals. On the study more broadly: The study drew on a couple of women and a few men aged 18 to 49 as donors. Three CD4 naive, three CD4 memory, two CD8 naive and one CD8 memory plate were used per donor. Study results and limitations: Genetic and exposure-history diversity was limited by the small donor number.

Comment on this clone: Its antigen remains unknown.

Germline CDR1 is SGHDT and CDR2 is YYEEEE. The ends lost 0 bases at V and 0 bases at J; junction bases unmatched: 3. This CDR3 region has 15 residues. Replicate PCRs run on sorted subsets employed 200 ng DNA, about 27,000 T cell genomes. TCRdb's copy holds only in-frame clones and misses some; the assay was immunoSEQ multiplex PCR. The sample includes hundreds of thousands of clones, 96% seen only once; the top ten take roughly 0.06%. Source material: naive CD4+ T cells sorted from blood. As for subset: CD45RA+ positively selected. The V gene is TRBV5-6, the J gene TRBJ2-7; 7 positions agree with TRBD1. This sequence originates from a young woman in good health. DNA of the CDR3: TGTGCCAGCAGCTTGGGACAGGGAAGCTCCTACGAGCAGTACTTC. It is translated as CASSLGQGSSYEQYF.